One and the same sample provided the 29 T cell receptor beta chains below, sequenced in a study of cytomegalovirus exposure and HLA in healthy donors. Profiling relied on immunoSEQ multiplex PCR, and the TCRdb table lists in-frame clones only, not all of them. The data contain a few hundred thousand clones, approximately 85% of them singletons. Sequenced: PBMCs. These receptors came from a man aged 25 to 45 in good health and CMV-seronegative.

J is TRBJ1-2 and V is TRBV6-6; 9 nucleotides align to TRBD1. There are 14 residues in the CDR3. V lost 2 bases to trimming and J lost 4 bases; unmatched junction nucleotides: 2. From germline, CDR1 is MNHNY and CDR2 SVGAGI (reference sequence). The CDR3 DNA sequence: TGTGCCAGCAGTTACACGGACAGGGGCTATGGCTACACCTTC. Translating gives CASSYTDRGYGYTF.

This chain connects TRBV30 to TRBJ2-3, with D tentatively TRBD2 (5 bases). CDR1 and CDR2 from the germline V gene are GTSNPN and SVGIG (reference sequence). V was trimmed by 0 bases and J by 1 base, leaving 11 bases between them. The CDR3 has 15 residues. CDR3 bases: TGTGCCTGGAGTGTTGGGAGTTCTGGCACAGATACGCAGTATTTT. It yields the protein CAWSVGSSGTDTQYF.

The chain carries TRBV6-1 and TRBJ1-5; the D gene is possibly TRBD1 (6 bases). Between the trimmed V and J ends, which lost 4 bases and 5 bases, there was a span of 9 bases. CDR1 is MNHNS, CDR2 SASEGT, per germline. This CDR3 spans 13 amino acids. The CDR3 sequence is CASSGQGHQPQHF. The CDR3 DNA reads TGTGCCAGCAGTGGGCAGGGGCATCAGCCCCAGCATTTT.

This sequence joins TRBV7-8 and TRBJ2-7; TRBD2 is a possible D gene (6 bases). Trimming cost V 5 bases and J 2 bases, with 16 bases left between them. This CDR3 spans 15 amino acids. CDR1 and CDR2 (germline): SGHVS, FQNEAQ. Written as DNA, the CDR3 is TGTGCCAGCAGCGGCGGGATTCCTGTTACCTACGAGCAGTACTTC. Encoded protein: CASSGGIPVTYEQYF. The entire variable domain, with the rest obtained from reference TRBV7-8 and TRBJ2-7, is as follows: GAGVSQSPRYKVAKRGQDVALRCDPISGHVSLFWYQQALGQGPEFLTYFQNEAQLDKSGLPSDRFFAERPEGSVSTLKIQRTQQEDSAVYLCASSGGIPVTYEQYFGPGTRLTVT.

The V and J genes are TRBV5-1 and TRBJ2-3; D not certain. The germline CDR1 and CDR2 sequences are SGHRS and YFSETQ. The CDR3 is 12 amino acids. V dropped 4 bases and J dropped 3 bases, with 6 bases sitting between them. CDR3: CASSQWTDTQYF. CDR3 DNA: TGCGCCAGCAGCCAGTGGACAGATACGCAGTATTTT.

The chain joins TRBV9 to TRBJ1-6; D gene ambiguous. The CDR3 is made up of 15 amino acids. Germline V lookup: CDR1 SGDLS, CDR2 YYNGEE. Trimming removed 0 bases from V and 4 bases from J, with 8 bases in between. CDR3 nucleotides: TGTGCCAGCAGCGTAGAACGGGGATATAATTCACCCCTCCACTTT. Amino acids: CASSVERGYNSPLHF.

This chain links TRBV11-3 with TRBJ2-1; the match to TRBD2 covers 8 bases. Germline trimming cut 4 bases from V and 2 bases from J; bases unmatched to any gene: 7. The germline gives CDR1 SGHNT, CDR2 YENEEA. The CDR3 totals 16 residues. CDR3 DNA: TGTGCCAGCAGCTCGCGGCGGGGGGCCACCTACAATGAGCAGTTCTTC. This encodes CASSSRRGATYNEQFF.

The gene calls are TRBV6-6 and TRBJ2-2; 9 bases are shared with TRBD2. Germline trimming cut 7 bases from V and 2 bases from J; bases unmatched to any gene: 5. Germline V gene lookup returns CDR1 MNHNY and CDR2 SVGAGI (reference sequence). The CDR3 has 15 amino acids. CDR3 region: CASNPTSGNTGELFF. CDR3 in DNA: TGTGCCAGCAACCCGACTAGCGGCAACACCGGGGAGCTGTTTTTT.

The J gene is TRBJ2-2, the V gene TRBV6-1, with D hard to call. The CDR3 has 12 amino acids. Trimming took off 2 bases at V and 6 bases at J, with 4 bases between the two ends. CDR1 is MNHNS, CDR2 SASEGT, per germline. The CDR3 loop is CASSESAGELFF. The DNA for the CDR3 is TGTGCCAGCAGTGAATCAGCCGGGGAGCTGTTTTTT.

The V gene is TRBV6-1, the J gene TRBJ2-1; 10 bases agree with TRBD2. Trimming cost V 6 bases and J 1 base; bases outside gene matches: 3. The CDR3 is 15 amino acids. Germline V gene data show CDR1 as MNHNS and CDR2 as SASEGT. CDR3 bases: TGTGCCAGCAGCGCTAGCGGGGGATCCTACAATGAGCAGTTCTTC. Translating gives CASSASGGSYNEQFF.

V gene TRBV18 combines with J gene TRBJ1-2, with 8 bases lining up with TRBD1. Looked up from germline, CDR1 is KGHSH and CDR2 is LQKENI. The V and J ends lost 4 bases and 4 bases, in that order; junction bases with no gene match: 5. The CDR3 sequence is 14 residues long. The CDR3 DNA is TGTGCCAGCTCACAACCGGGACAGGCCTATGGCTACACCTTC. The encoded protein is CASSQPGQAYGYTF.

This rearrangement joins TRBV6-5 to TRBJ1-4, with 11 nucleotides matching TRBD1. The CDR3 contains 16 residues. Trimming at V came to 0 bases and at J to 10 bases, leaving 7 bases not matched to a gene. Germline lookup yields CDR1 MNHEY and CDR2 SVGAGI. In DNA, the CDR3 is TGTGCCAGCAGTTACTCACATGGGACAGGGGGAGGAAAACTGTTTTTT. It specifies CASSYSHGTGGGKLFF.

The gene calls are TRBV6-1 and TRBJ1-1, with TRBD1 identical over 7 bases. Looked up from germline, CDR1 is MNHNS and CDR2 is SASEGT. The CDR3 spans 17 residues. V shed 2 bases, J shed 3 bases, and the junction held 12 bases outside the gene matches. This CDR3 reads CASSESSGAGGYTEAFF. The CDR3 DNA follows: TGTGCCAGCAGTGAAAGTTCGGGGGCAGGGGGATACACTGAAGCTTTCTTT.

The genes are TRBV30 and TRBJ1-1; D may be TRBD1 (6 bases). CDR1 is GTSNPN, CDR2 SVGIG, per germline (reference sequence). The CDR3 runs 18 residues. Between the trimmed V and J ends, which lost 0 bases and 4 bases, there was a span of 24 bases. The CDR3 spells CAWSVGRDTRLVGTEAFF. The CDR3 DNA reads TGTGCCTGGAGTGTCGGTAGGGACACCCGTTTGGTCGGCACTGAAGCTTTCTTT.

The genes are TRBV7-4 and TRBJ2-4, with D possibly TRBD1 on 5 matching bases. Trimming cost V 5 bases and J 4 bases, with 21 bases left between them. The germline V gene encodes CDR1 SGHVT and CDR2 SQSDAQ. The CDR3 spans 17 residues. CDR3 in amino acids: CASSPSPAWGSKNIQYF. The CDR3 coding sequence is TGTGCCAGCAGCCCCTCCCCCGCGTGGGGCAGTAAAAACATTCAGTACTTC.

The CDR3 protein is CASSLLMTDTYEQYF. DNA of the CDR3: TGTGCCAGCAGCCTCCTTATGACAGACACCTACGAGCAGTACTTC. This rearrangement joins TRBV11-2 to TRBJ2-7; TRBD1 is a possible D gene (5 bases). Trimming removed 5 bases from V and 2 bases from J, with 16 bases in between. This CDR3 has 15 amino acids. Germline CDR1 and CDR2: SGHAT and FQNNGV.

The chain links TRBV6-4 to TRBJ1-2; TRBD1 agrees at 7 bases. V was clipped by 7 bases and J by 3 bases; unmatched bases: 8. The CDR3 is made up of 14 amino acids. Germline V CDR1 and CDR2: MRHNA, SNTAGT. The CDR3 protein is CASTRDRADYGYTF. CDR3 bases: TGTGCCAGCACGCGGGACAGAGCTGACTATGGCTACACCTTC.

In its sample, this clone was seen a few times. This chain connects TRBV7-2 to TRBJ2-7, with 7 bases fitting TRBD1. Trimming at V came to 9 bases and at J to 0 bases, leaving 5 bases not matched to a gene. The CDR3 runs 13 residues. Germline lookup yields CDR1 SGHTA and CDR2 FQGNSA. The DNA of the CDR3 is TGTGCCAGTTCCGGGGACAGCTCCTACGAGCAGTACTTC. Translation gives CASSGDSSYEQYF.

The gene calls are TRBV12-5 and TRBJ1-5; D is uncertain. This CDR3 comprises 17 residues. Germline V CDR1 and CDR2: LGHNT, FRNRAP. The V and J ends lost 0 bases and 5 bases respectively, with 17 bases between them. The CDR3 nucleotides read TGTGCTAGTGGTTTGGTAAAGGTTTTGTACGGGGATCAGCCCCAGCATTTT. Its translation: CASGLVKVLYGDQPQHF. Looking up the rest from reference TRBV12-5 and TRBJ1-5 gives the full variable domain: DARVTQTPRHKVTEMGQEVTMRCQPILGHNTVFWYRQTMMQGLELLAYFRNRAPLDDSGMPKDRFSAEMPDATLATLKIQPSEPRDSAVYFCASGLVKVLYGDQPQHFGDGTRLSIL.

This sequence joins TRBV5-4 and TRBJ2-1; D is possibly TRBD2 (5 bases). The V gene's germline CDR1 is SGHNT and CDR2 YYREEE (reference sequence). V lost 5 bases, J lost 15 bases, and 18 bases lay in between. The CDR3 consists of 12 residues. The CDR3 region is CASSPEGLGRFF. The CDR3 bases are TGTGCCAGCAGTCCTGAAGGGCTGGGGAGGTTCTTC.

The chain recombines TRBV4-3 with TRBJ2-3; TRBD1 agrees at 7 bases. There are 15 residues in the CDR3. Germline lookup yields CDR1 LGHNA and CDR2 YSLEER. J was trimmed by 10 bases and V by 2 bases; bases with no gene match: 12. The CDR3 is CASSQRQGVESAQYF. For the CDR3, the DNA is TGCGCCAGCAGCCAAAGGCAGGGGGTTGAATCGGCGCAGTATTTT.

This rearrangement joins TRBV6-6 to TRBJ1-6; D might be TRBD1 (5 bases). Per germline, CDR1 MNHNY and CDR2 SVGAGI (reference sequence). CDR3 length equals 14 residues. Trimming stripped 5 bases from V and 6 bases from J, with 11 bases between. This CDR3 is CASSRDLSNSPLHF. The CDR3 DNA reads as TGTGCCAGCAGTCGGGACTTGTCTAATTCACCCCTCCACTTT.

The chain recombines TRBV5-1 with TRBJ1-2; D might be TRBD1 (6 bases). The CDR3 sequence is 14 residues long. Trimming pared 0 bases from V and 8 bases from J, leaving 14 bases between. CDR1 and CDR2 (germline): SGHRS, YFSETQ. CDR3 amino acids: CASSLGTQGLGYTF. In DNA form, the CDR3 reads TGCGCCAGCAGCTTGGGCACACAGGGTTTAGGCTACACCTTC.

The CDR3 DNA reads TGTGCCAGCAGCACCTCAGGGTTAAAGGACTATGGCTACACCTTC. It encodes CASSTSGLKDYGYTF. The chain recombines TRBV7-8 with TRBJ1-2; possibly TRBD1 for D (5 bases). Germline CDR1 is SGHVS and CDR2 is FQNEAQ. Trimming stripped 5 bases from V and 3 bases from J, with 16 bases between. This CDR3 contains 15 residues.

The gene calls are TRBV6-5 and TRBJ2-7; the match to TRBD2 covers 11 bases. Looked up from germline, CDR1 is MNHEY and CDR2 is SVGAGI. The J segment lost 1 base and the V segment lost 5 bases, leaving 4 bases of the junction unmatched. CDR3 size: 15 residues. The CDR3 sequence is CASSLRTSGSYEQYF. CDR3 DNA sequence: TGTGCCAGCAGTCTAAGGACTAGCGGGTCCTACGAGCAGTACTTC.

This clone was found once. This rearrangement joins TRBV7-6 to TRBJ2-5; TRBD2 is a possible D gene (5 bases). The germline V and J ends were trimmed by 8 bases and 5 bases, with 15 bases remaining between them. Germline CDR1 reads SGHVS; CDR2 reads FNYEAQ. The CDR3 has 13 residues. This CDR3 is CASQTGSGETQYF. CDR3 bases: TGTGCCAGCCAAACTGGCTCGGGGGAGACCCAGTACTTC.

The chain uses TRBV7-9 and TRBJ2-7, with a weak D call TRBD1 (6 bases). Germline V gene sequence: CDR1 SEHNR, CDR2 FQNEAQ (reference sequence). This CDR3 comprises 12 residues. Trimming pared 5 bases from V and 3 bases from J, leaving 8 bases between. CDR3 nucleotides: TGTGCCAGCAGCCCCAGGGGCTACGAGCAGTACTTC. This codes for CASSPRGYEQYF.

The chain has TRBV11-3 and TRBJ2-2, with a possible D match to TRBD1 (5 bases). This CDR3 has 15 residues. Germline loops: CDR1 SGHNT, CDR2 YENEEA. Between the trimmed V and J ends, which lost 1 base and 4 bases, there was a span of 10 bases. As DNA, the CDR3 is TGTGCCAGCAGCTTAGTAGGGGTCGGCACCGGGGAGCTGTTTTTT. Translation gives CASSLVGVGTGELFF.

The gene calls are TRBV19 and TRBJ1-5; D is unclear. The CDR3 contains 15 residues. Trimming cost V 1 base and J 3 bases, with 10 bases left between them. Germline V lookup: CDR1 LNHDA, CDR2 SQIVND (reference sequence). The CDR3 here is CASSIGGVANQPQHF. For the CDR3, the DNA is TGTGCCAGTAGTATAGGAGGAGTAGCCAATCAGCCCCAGCATTTT.